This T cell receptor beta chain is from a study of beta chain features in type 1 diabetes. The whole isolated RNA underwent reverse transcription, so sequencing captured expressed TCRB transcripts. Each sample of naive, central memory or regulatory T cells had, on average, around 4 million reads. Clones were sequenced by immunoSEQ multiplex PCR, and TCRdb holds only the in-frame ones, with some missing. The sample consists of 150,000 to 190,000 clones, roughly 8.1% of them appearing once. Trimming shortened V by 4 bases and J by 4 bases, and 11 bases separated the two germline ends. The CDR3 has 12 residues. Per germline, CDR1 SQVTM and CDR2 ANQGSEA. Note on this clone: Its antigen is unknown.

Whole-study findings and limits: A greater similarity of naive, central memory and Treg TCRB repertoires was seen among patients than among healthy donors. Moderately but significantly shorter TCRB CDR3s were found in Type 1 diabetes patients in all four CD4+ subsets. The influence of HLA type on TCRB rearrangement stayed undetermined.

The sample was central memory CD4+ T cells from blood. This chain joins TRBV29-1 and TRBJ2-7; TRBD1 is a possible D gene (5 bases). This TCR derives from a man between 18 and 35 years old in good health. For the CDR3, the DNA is TGCAGCGTTGTAGGTGGGGCTTACGAGCAGTACTTC. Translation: CSVVGGAYEQYF.